This T cell receptor (beta chain) was retrieved from a study of shared clonotypes between healthy human individuals. Study outcomes and limitations: As a rule, naive subsets had a larger estimated richness than memory subsets.

In regard to this clone: Its antigen is not known.

V lost 4 bases to trimming and J lost 3 bases, with 15 bases between them. The CDR3 contains 16 residues. CDR1 SNHLY and CDR2 FYNNEI come from the germline V gene. The donors, all of them Caucasian adults, lived in Nashville, Tennessee. Libraries were prepared by immunoSEQ multiplex PCR; TCRdb keeps only in-frame clonotypes and omits some of them. The sample consists of a few million clones, approximately 94% of them appearing once. Sequencing used naive CD4+ T cells sorted from blood. Subset noted: CD45RA+ positively selected. The chain joins TRBV2 to TRBJ2-2; possible D gene TRBD2, 6 bases. The TCR sequence derives from a man aged 18 to 35 in good health. The chain's CDR3 is CASSVRGRRDTGELFF. DNA of the CDR3: TGTGCCAGCAGTGTCCGTGGGAGGCGTGACACCGGGGAGCTGTTTTTT.